The 6 T cell receptor beta chains below were found in one sample sequenced in a study of blood T cell repertoires in COVID-19 (dated by TCRdb to the early 2020s). The receptor library was made with the immunoSEQ multiplex PCR assay. TCRdb re-hosts the immuneACCESS table, in-frame sequences only. Its copies lack some clones; in the studies checked, an unresolved V gene accounts for under half of them, and the cause for the rest is not known. Across this sample there are around 64,000 clones, with more than 75% seen only once. The ten largest clones represent under 4% of the sample. The sequenced sample was peripheral blood. These receptor sequences come from a man aged 45-65 years with active COVID-19.

The CDR3 reads CASALDRNYEQYF. As DNA, the CDR3 is TGTGCCAGCGCCCTAGACAGGAACTACGAGCAGTACTTC. The chain joins TRBV2 to TRBJ2-7; TRBD1 might be the D (6 bases). The V gene's germline CDR1 is SNHLY and CDR2 FYNNEI. V was pared by 8 bases and J by 3 bases, with 14 bases between. This CDR3 is 13 amino acids long.

Remarks on this clone: An end of the junction differs from the germline gene, which may be a read error. The V and J genes are TRBV7-7 and TRBJ1-1; no definite D call. Looked up from germline, CDR1 is SSHAT and CDR2 is FNYEAQ (reference sequence). The CDR3 runs 13 residues. CDR3 protein: CASSLDTNTEAFF. The CDR3 DNA reads as TGTGCTAGCAGCTTAGATACTAACACTGAAGCTTTCTTT.

This clone was seen a few times. This chain connects TRBV4-1 to TRBJ2-4, with 10 bases that match TRBD2. V was pared by 2 bases and J by 9 bases, with 7 bases of the junction left unmatched. Germline CDR1 and CDR2: MGHRA and YSYEKL. The CDR3 runs to 15 residues. CDR3: CASSQSASGSGIQYF. The DNA of the CDR3 is TGCGCCAGCAGCCAATCGGCTAGCGGGAGCGGCATTCAGTACTTC.

V and J are TRBV9 and TRBJ2-3, with 12 nucleotides matching TRBD2. Looked up from germline, CDR1 is SGDLS and CDR2 is YYNGEE. CDR3 size: 18 residues. The ends lost 3 bases at V and 2 bases at J; junction bases unmatched: 10. The CDR3 DNA sequence: TGTGCCAGCAGCGCCCCCCGACTAGCGGGGGCCTACACAGATACGCAGTATTTT. Protein: CASSAPRLAGAYTDTQYF.

The chain uses TRBV5-1 and TRBJ2-3; weak D call: TRBD1 (5 bases). The CDR3 totals 14 residues. Germline values: CDR1 SGHRS, CDR2 YFSETQ. V shed 6 bases and J shed 0 bases, with 11 bases lying between them. CDR3 region: CASTTGLSTDTQYF. DNA for the CDR3: TGCGCCAGCACTACAGGTCTTAGCACAGATACGCAGTATTTT.

The chain's CDR3 is CASSQEGGDGGEQYF. In DNA form, the CDR3 reads TGTGCCAGCAGCCAAGAAGGAGGAGACGGTGGCGAGCAGTACTTC. The rearrangement joins TRBV3-1 (or the pseudogene TRBV3-2) to TRBJ2-7, with D maybe TRBD2 (5 bases). Germline values: CDR1 LGHDT, CDR2 YNNKEL (reference sequence). The CDR3 has 15 amino acids. Deletions cut 0 bases from V and 6 bases from J, with 15 bases between.